The entry below gives a single TCR beta chain sequence along with its context. Its target is not known. Some clones are missing from TCRdb's copy, which holds only in-frame ones; the method was immunoSEQ multiplex PCR. The profile shows tens of thousands of clones, 93% of them singletons. CD4+CD25+CD127- Tregs, CD4+CD25- non-Tregs, CD4 and CD8 cells were sorted. This entry is derived from a study of Tregs in tolerant kidney transplant recipients. V was clipped by 7 bases and J by 0 bases, with 14 bases between them. The CDR3 has 15 residues. Germline CDR1 SGHRS, CDR2 YFSETQ. Study findings and constraints: Some patients' samples used different primers over time, so nucleotide sequences weren't comparable.

V and J are TRBV5-1 and TRBJ2-1; maybe TRBD2 (5 bases). The starting material was CD4+ T cells from blood, obtained before the transplant. The sequence came from a human donor who received a combined kidney and bone marrow transplant. The CDR3 loop reads CASRGAESSYNEQFF. DNA for the CDR3: TGCGCCAGCCGGGGAGCGGAAAGCTCCTACAATGAGCAGTTCTTC. Supplemented by reference TRBV5-1 and TRBJ2-1, the full variable domain reads KAGVTQTPRYLIKTRGQQVTLSCSPISGHRSVSWYQQTPGQGLQFLFEYFSETQRNKGNFPGRFSGRQFSNSRSEMNVSTLELGDSALYLCASRGAESSYNEQFFGPGTRLTVL.